This T cell receptor (beta chain) was recovered during a study of blood T cell repertoires in COVID-19. Study at large: The samples span acute and convalescent COVID-19 from the United States, Italy and Spain. The cDNA or gDNA used as material had been derived from T cells, B-cell-depleted T cells, or PBMCs.

Source study methods: Amplifying reference gene primers gave estimates of nucleated cell counts. TCRdb's copy holds only in-frame clones and misses some; the assay was immunoSEQ multiplex PCR. From that table come the V and J calls and clone size; the DNA was used to work out D and trimming. The table has roughly 20,000 clones, around nine tenths seen once. The sequenced material came from peripheral blood. The sequence was obtained from a human donor in a cohort sampled during active COVID-19.

The CDR3 sequence: CATSDMNGVGEAFF. CDR3 nucleotides: TGTGCCACCAGTGACATGAACGGGGTTGGTGAAGCTTTCTTT. The chain carries TRBV24-1 and TRBJ1-1; unclear D gene. CDR1 is KGHDR, CDR2 SFDVKD, per germline. Trimming pared 4 bases from V and 7 bases from J, leaving 15 bases between. The CDR3 is 14 residues long.